Described below is a single TCR beta chain sequence and its context. This entry belongs to a study of CD8 T cells in Susac syndrome. About the research overall: The Susac syndrome patients that were sequenced included about six with active disease and under 10 in remission.

Bulk CD8+ and CD4+ cells came from magnetic negative isolation; CD8+ TEMRA by FACS. RNA totalling roughly 0.5 to 1 ug underwent reverse transcription with random hexamers. MiXCR, run by TCRdb on the immunoSEQ multiplex PCR reads, gives a single entry per CDR3 protein. The sample has around 69,000 distinct CDR3 sequences; roughly 92% are singletons. The CDR3 consists of 15 residues. V shed 0 bases and J shed 2 bases, with 14 bases lying between them. Germline V gene data show CDR1 as DFQATT and CDR2 as SNEGSKA (reference sequence). The origin of this receptor is a human donor with Susac syndrome. V usage is TRBV20-1 and J usage is TRBJ2-7, with D unresolved. Sequenced sample: CD8+ T cells from PBMCs. The CDR3 reads CSARDLFGLTYEQYF. CDR3 DNA sequence: TGCAGTGCTAGAGATCTCTTCGGGCTAACCTACGAGCAGTACTTC.